The 4 T cell receptor beta chains in this list originate from one sample, sequenced in a study of Ad26.COV2.S vaccination and SARS-CoV-2 variants. Assay: immunoSEQ multiplex PCR; the TCRdb copy retains only in-frame clones and omits some. The data contain about 420,000 clones, 70% to 90% of them singletons. Stated treatment: around 19 received Ad26.COV2.S at low or high dose, single or two shots; roughly 5 received placebo; per-sample allocation not given. Samples were taken on day 63 after the first vaccine or placebo injection. The specimen was peripheral blood, collected in a trial of Ad26.COV2.S vaccine versus placebo. These TCRs come from a person aged 18-60 years who received the Ad26.COV2.S COVID-19 vaccine or a placebo.

Here the CDR3 reads CASSVGGRGSPLHF. The CDR3 nucleotides are TGTGCCAGCAGCGTAGGGGGTAGAGGTTCACCCCTCCACTTT. J is TRBJ1-6 and V is TRBV9; D unclear. V lost 0 bases and J 9 bases, leaving 10 bases between the germline ends. The CDR3 totals 14 residues. Germline values: CDR1 SGDLS, CDR2 YYNGEE.

The chain couples TRBV12-3 or TRBV12-4 to TRBJ1-1; tentatively, D is TRBD1 (6 bases). Trimming removed 5 bases from V and 0 bases from J, with 7 bases in between. The CDR3 extends over 13 amino acids. The CDR3 sequence is CASSGQMNTEAFF. The CDR3 region has the DNA TGTGCCAGCAGTGGACAGATGAACACTGAAGCTTTCTTT.

The chain recombines TRBV5-6 with TRBJ1-3, with unresolved D. From germline, CDR1 is SGHDT and CDR2 YYEEEE. Trimming stripped 3 bases from V and 2 bases from J, with 9 bases between. The CDR3 runs to 14 residues. The CDR3 protein is CASSSSGPGNTIYF. CDR3 DNA sequence: TGTGCCAGCAGCTCCAGCGGTCCTGGAAACACCATATATTTT.

The genes are TRBV10-2 and TRBJ1-2; D unresolved. The CDR3 has 13 amino acids. Trimming shortened V by 9 bases and J by 0 bases, and 11 bases separated the two germline ends. The germline gives CDR1 WSHSY, CDR2 SAAADI. In DNA form, the CDR3 reads TGCGCCAGTTACCCCGGGGCTAACTATGGCTACACCTTC. This encodes CASYPGANYGYTF.